The TCR beta chain described here comes from a study of blood T cell repertoires in COVID-19. Study as a whole: Material from acute and convalescent COVID-19 was sourced from the United States, Italy and Spain. The cDNA or gDNA used as material had been derived from T cells, B-cell-depleted T cells, or PBMCs.

The CDR3 extends over 16 amino acids. Trimming at V came to 7 bases and at J to 3 bases, leaving 9 bases not matched to a gene. CDR1 is SGHTA and CDR2 is FQGNSA in the germline V gene. Original methodology: From reference gene primer amplification, estimates of nucleated cell counts were derived. Clones were read by immunoSEQ multiplex PCR, and TCRdb kept only the in-frame ones, dropping some. The V and J calls and clone size come from that table; D and trimming were worked out from the DNA. Of 100,000 or so clones detected, approximately 82% appear once; the ten largest clones hold 15%. The sequence came from a woman of 80 years or more with acute or convalescent COVID-19. The material sequenced was peripheral blood. The genes are TRBV7-2 and TRBJ2-6; 7 bases match TRBD2. The CDR3 sequence: CASTRGVSSGANVLTF. In DNA, the CDR3 is TGTGCCAGCACCCGGGGGGTCAGTAGTGGGGCCAACGTCCTGACTTTC.